This TCR beta chain comes out of a study of shared clonotypes between healthy human individuals. A CD45RA+ naive subset and a CD45RA-negative memory subset were split from CD4+ cells. The V gene's germline CDR1 is LNHNV and CDR2 YYDKDF (reference sequence). V was pared by 2 bases and J by 6 bases, with 6 bases of the junction left unmatched. The CDR3 consists of 16 residues. This was a deep-level run. Clones were read by immunoSEQ multiplex PCR, and TCRdb kept only the in-frame ones, dropping some. This sample has roughly 2.2 million clones, with roughly 92% found just once. J is TRBJ2-1 and V is TRBV15; 11 bases match TRBD1. The specimen was naive CD4+ T cells from PBMCs. This sample's subset: CD45RA+ positively selected. The origin of this receptor is a man between 18 and 35 years old in good health. Some clones in this sample may be carry-over from other donors' samples. CDR3 protein: CATSRTGTGGGNEQFF. The CDR3, as DNA: TGTGCCACCAGCAGAACCGGGACAGGGGGAGGCAATGAGCAGTTCTTC.